What follows are 30 T cell receptor beta chains derived from one specimen sequenced in a study of cytomegalovirus exposure and HLA in healthy donors. PCR used 60 Vbeta primers and 13 Jbeta primers. Assay used: immunoSEQ multiplex PCR; TCRdb lists only in-frame clones, some missing. The repertoire holds some 150,000 clones, with less than 90% as singletons. Sequencing input: PBMCs. The receptors originated from a woman in her fifties or sixties in good health and CMV-seropositive.

The gene calls are TRBV4-2 and TRBJ2-7; D is perhaps TRBD1 (6 bases). The CDR3 totals 17 residues. Deletions cut 2 bases from V and 0 bases from J, with 17 bases between. Germline values: CDR1 LGHNA, CDR2 YNFKEQ. DNA of the CDR3: TGTGCCAGCAGCCAACCACCCGGGACAACGAGCTCCTACGAGCAGTACTTC. As protein: CASSQPPGTTSSYEQYF.

This clone occurred a few times. This chain links TRBV6-4 with TRBJ2-3; D might be TRBD2 (5 bases). Germline CDR1 and CDR2: MRHNA and SNTAGT. The V end was cut by 2 bases, the J end by 4 bases, with 7 bases between. This CDR3 has 13 residues. The CDR3 loop is CASSDGSSDTQYF. CDR3 sequence (DNA): TGTGCCAGCAGTGACGGGAGCTCAGATACGCAGTATTTT.

J is TRBJ2-7 and V is TRBV9; D may be TRBD2 (7 bases). The CDR3 runs to 16 residues. Trimming cost V 3 bases and J 1 base, with 17 bases left between them. Looked up from germline, CDR1 is SGDLS and CDR2 is YYNGEE. This chain's CDR3 is CASSAGRGAGSYEQYF. The CDR3 nucleotides read TGTGCCAGCAGCGCCGGCCGGGGGGCGGGTTCCTACGAGCAGTACTTC.

As for this clone: A junction boundary mismatches the germline segment, possibly from a read error. The chain links TRBV29-1 to TRBJ1-2, with D unresolved. The CDR3 totals 12 residues. Germline values: CDR1 SQVTM, CDR2 ANQGSEA. The CDR3 DNA reads as TGCAGCGCTGAAACACAGTCCTATGGCTACACCTTC. It codes for CSAETQSYGYTF.

The chain carries TRBV10-3 and TRBJ2-1; 9 nucleotides line up with TRBD2. The V and J ends lost 3 bases and 4 bases, in that order; junction bases with no gene match: 7. Germline CDR1 ENHRY, CDR2 SYGVKD. This CDR3 is 16 amino acids long. The DNA for the CDR3 is TGTGCCATCAGTGATTCCCCTAGCGGGGTTTACAATGAGCAGTTCTTC. This gives the protein CAISDSPSGVYNEQFF.

The rearrangement joins TRBV28 to TRBJ2-4; TRBD1 matches 8 bases. With 6 bases clipped from V and 3 bases from J, the junction kept 19 bases outside the gene matches. CDR3 length equals 19 residues. Germline V gene lookup returns CDR1 MDHEN and CDR2 SYDVKM. CDR3 loop: CASRPIGQGNVKGKNIQYF. CDR3 coding DNA: TGTGCCAGCAGACCCATAGGACAGGGAAACGTTAAGGGCAAAAACATTCAGTACTTC. The whole variable domain, remainder taken from reference TRBV28 and TRBJ2-4, is DVKVTQSSRYLVKRTGEKVFLECVQDMDHENMFWYRQDPGLGLRLIYFSYDVKMKEKGDIPEGYSVSREKKERFSLILESASTNQTSMYLCASRPIGQGNVKGKNIQYFGAGTRLSVL.

The CDR3 reads CATSRGGTGTSGGRSSYEQYF. The CDR3 nucleotides read TGTGCCACCAGCAGAGGGGGGACCGGGACTAGCGGGGGGAGGAGCTCCTACGAGCAGTACTTC. The rearrangement links TRBV15 to TRBJ2-5, with 15 bases identical to TRBD2. The last part of the DNA fits TRBJ2-7 better; the J call may be wrong. The germline gives CDR1 LNHNV, CDR2 YYDKDF (reference sequence). The CDR3 is 21 residues long.

In its sample, this clone was seen once. The gene calls are TRBV11-3 and TRBJ1-1; the match to TRBD1 covers 7 bases. Germline CDR1 SGHNT, CDR2 YENEEA. Trimming at V came to 5 bases and at J to 1 base, leaving 7 bases not matched to a gene. The CDR3 consists of 15 residues. As DNA, the CDR3 is TGTGCCAGCAGCGCCCCGGGACAGCGGAACACTGAAGCTTTCTTT. This gives the protein CASSAPGQRNTEAFF. Full variable domain (remainder filled in from reference TRBV11-3 and TRBJ1-1): EAGVVQSPRYKIIEKKQPVAFWCNPISGHNTLYWYLQNLGQGPELLIRYENEEAVDDSQLPKDRFSAERLKGVDSTLKIQPAELGDSAVYLCASSAPGQRNTEAFFGQGTRLTVV.

The rearrangement uses TRBV10-1 and TRBJ2-3, with D unclear. Germline V gene lookup returns CDR1 WNHNN and CDR2 SYGVQD (reference sequence). V shed 0 bases and J shed 6 bases, with 13 bases lying between them. The CDR3 extends over 15 amino acids. The CDR3 is CASSESLGLSDTQYF. CDR3 bases: TGCGCCAGCAGTGAGTCGCTTGGGCTCAGCGATACGCAGTATTTT.

This clone was counted only a few times. Other nucleotide sequences from this sample produce the same CDR3. The chain employs TRBV19 and TRBJ2-7; 10 nucleotides match TRBD1. Germline lookup yields CDR1 LNHDA and CDR2 SQIVND (reference sequence). The CDR3 runs to 14 residues. The V and J ends lost 4 bases and 2 bases, in that order; junction bases with no gene match: 2. CDR3 in DNA: TGTGCCAGTAGTAGGGGACAGGGGCCCTACGAGCAGTACTTC. Amino acid sequence: CASSRGQGPYEQYF.

Points on this clone: The sample carries other DNA sequences with the same CDR3. The chain has TRBV5-4 and TRBJ1-2; D unresolved. This CDR3 is built from 15 residues. Germline assignment: CDR1 SGHNT and CDR2 YYREEE (reference sequence). V lost 0 bases to trimming and J lost 4 bases, with 13 bases between them. The CDR3, as DNA: TGTGCCAGCAGCTTGGGTCTCAGGTCTCTCTATGGCTACACCTTC. This codes for CASSLGLRSLYGYTF.

The chain carries TRBV2 and TRBJ2-7, with TRBD2 as a possible D gene (7 bases). Germline loops: CDR1 SNHLY, CDR2 FYNNEI. This CDR3 spans 16 amino acids. Trimming pared 6 bases from V and 4 bases from J, leaving 22 bases between. CDR3 sequence (DNA): TGTGCCAGCAGCTCCCGGTGGGGCGGGGGCCTTTACGAGCAGTACTTC. This codes for CASSSRWGGGLYEQYF.

This sequence joins TRBV5-4 and TRBJ2-3, with 9 bases aligning to TRBD2. CDR3 size: 13 residues. The germline gives CDR1 SGHNT, CDR2 YYREEE (reference sequence). The V segment lost 4 bases and the J segment 6 bases; nucleotides outside the gene matches: 3. The CDR3 here is CASSPSGVDTQYF. The CDR3 DNA is TGTGCCAGCAGCCCTAGCGGGGTGGATACGCAGTATTTT.

The table lists this clone with a count of one. The rearrangement joins TRBV7-2 to TRBJ1-1, with TRBD1 as a possible D gene (5 bases). Germline V gene sequence: CDR1 SGHTA, CDR2 FQGNSA. The CDR3 consists of 13 residues. V was trimmed by 1 base and J by 5 bases, leaving 8 bases between them. CDR3 in amino acids: CASSLDRSTEAFF. CDR3 coding DNA: TGTGCCAGCAGCTTAGACAGGAGTACTGAAGCTTTCTTT.

The chain is built from TRBV29-1 and TRBJ2-3, with D possibly being TRBD2 (6 bases). This CDR3 spans 11 amino acids. Germline CDR1 is SQVTM and CDR2 is ANQGSEA. Trimming took off 3 bases at V and 7 bases at J, with 8 bases between the two ends. CDR3 sequence reads: CSVDGGYTQYF. The CDR3 DNA is TGCAGCGTTGACGGGGGATATACGCAGTATTTT.

The V and J genes are TRBV6-1 and TRBJ2-2; 7 bases fit TRBD2. The CDR3 consists of 13 residues. The junction had 6 bases not matched to a gene; V was cut back by 8 bases and J by 6 bases. Germline assignment: CDR1 MNHNS and CDR2 SASEGT. The CDR3 DNA sequence: TGTGCCAGCGGGGGGGAGCACGCCGGGGAGCTGTTTTTT. Translating it yields CASGGEHAGELFF.

The chain joins TRBV7-6 to TRBJ2-7; D gene unclear. The germline V gene has CDR1 SGHVS and CDR2 FNYEAQ. The CDR3 has 14 residues. Trimming removed 0 bases from V and 0 bases from J, with 6 bases in between. Written as DNA, the CDR3 is TGTGCCAGCAGCTTAGCGTACAGCTCCTACGAGCAGTACTTC. It encodes CASSLAYSSYEQYF.

This clone was picked up a small number of times. The V gene is TRBV6-1, the J gene TRBJ2-5, with D possibly TRBD2 on 6 matching bases. This CDR3 has 15 amino acids. Trimming removed 1 base from V and 2 bases from J, with 11 bases in between. Germline loops: CDR1 MNHNS, CDR2 SASEGT. CDR3 sequence (DNA): TGTGCCAGCAGTGAAGGTCCAGGAGGGCAAGAGACCCAGTACTTC. Translation gives CASSEGPGGQETQYF.

As for this clone: The junction and the germline gene differ at one end; a read error may be behind it. The rearrangement links TRBV5-1 to TRBJ2-6; 9 bases are a match to TRBD2. Germline assignment: CDR1 SGHRS and CDR2 YFSETQ. This CDR3 region has 19 residues. CDR3 nucleotide sequence: TGCGCCAGCAGCTTGGGTTATCTAGCGGGGTCCTCTGGGGCCAACGTCCCGACTTTC. It is translated as CASSLGYLAGSSGANVPTF.

V usage is TRBV5-1 and J usage is TRBJ1-2, with TRBD1 as a possible D gene (6 bases). The CDR3 is made up of 14 amino acids. V was pared by 6 bases and J by 5 bases, with 17 bases between. Per the germline V gene, CDR1 is SGHRS and CDR2 is YFSETQ. In DNA, the CDR3 is TGCGCCAGCACACCGGGGGGGGCTCGATATGGCTACACCTTC. It codes for CASTPGGARYGYTF.

This chain connects TRBV19 to TRBJ2-5; maybe TRBD2 (6 bases). The ends were cut back, 3 bases at V and 13 bases at J, with 15 bases in the middle. Looked up from germline, CDR1 is LNHDA and CDR2 is SQIVND (reference sequence). The CDR3 covers 12 residues. CDR3 amino acids: CASSMAEGGLYF. CDR3 in DNA: TGTGCCAGTAGTATGGCTGAGGGAGGATTGTACTTC.

The chain uses TRBV5-1 and TRBJ1-2, with D perhaps matching TRBD1 (5 bases). Deletions cut 0 bases from V and 8 bases from J, with 20 bases between. Per the germline V gene, CDR1 is SGHRS and CDR2 is YFSETQ. This CDR3 region has 16 residues. This CDR3 is CASSLGVGRAIRGYTF. For the CDR3, the DNA is TGCGCCAGCAGCTTGGGGGTCGGCAGGGCGATTAGAGGCTACACCTTC.

The chain has TRBV29-1 and TRBJ2-5; possible D gene TRBD2, 6 bases. The CDR3 extends over 13 amino acids. In germline, CDR1 is SQVTM, CDR2 ANQGSEA. The V and J ends lost 4 bases and 5 bases respectively, with 14 bases between them. The CDR3 DNA is TGCAGCGTTGTGGGCGGAGGGTGGGAGACCCAGTACTTC. It encodes CSVVGGGWETQYF.

Note on this clone: An end of the junction does not agree with germline; a read error may underlie this. This chain links TRBV7-7 with TRBJ2-1, with 14 bases identical to TRBD2. The CDR3 covers 15 residues. Germline CDR1 SSHAT, CDR2 FNYEAQ (reference sequence). The CDR3 nucleotides are TGTGCTAGCAGCTTGGGACTAGCGGGGGACAATGAGCAGTTCTTC. Its translation: CASSLGLAGDNEQFF. The whole variable domain, filled in from reference TRBV7-7 and TRBJ2-1, reads GAGVSQSPRYKVTKRGQDVTLRCDPISSHATLYWYQQALGQGPEFLTYFNYEAQPDKSGLPSDRFSAERPEGSISTLTIQRTEQRDSAMYRCASSLGLAGDNEQFFGPGTRLTVL.

This clone was picked up one time. V gene TRBV4-2 combines with J gene TRBJ1-5, with a weak D call TRBD1 (6 bases). From germline, CDR1 is LGHNA and CDR2 YNFKEQ. This CDR3 spans 17 amino acids. Trimming took 4 bases from V and 5 from J, leaving 21 bases between them. CDR3 amino acids: CASSPLFFRDKHQPQHF. The DNA for the CDR3 is TGTGCCAGCAGCCCATTGTTCTTCCGGGACAAACATCAGCCCCAGCATTTT.

CDR3 protein: CSVRTVTNTGELFF. In DNA form, the CDR3 reads TGCAGCGTGCGGACTGTTACGAACACCGGGGAGCTGTTTTTT. The chain uses TRBV29-1 and TRBJ2-2; D perhaps matches TRBD2 (5 bases). CDR1 and CDR2 from the germline V gene are SQVTM and ANQGSEA. CDR3 length: 14 residues. The V gene lost 6 bases and the J gene lost 0 bases, with 11 bases spanning the gap.

The CDR3 DNA reads TGTGCCAGCAGCTCCCGGCTAGCGGGGGTAGTGGGCGAGACCCAGTACTTC. It codes for CASSSRLAGVVGETQYF. This chain joins TRBV7-8 and TRBJ2-5; 10 positions match TRBD2. The junction had 13 bases not matched to a gene; V was cut back by 4 bases and J by 5 bases. This CDR3 region has 17 residues. The germline V gene has CDR1 SGHVS and CDR2 FQNEAQ.

This clone appeared once. V is TRBV7-9 and J is TRBJ2-7, with TRBD1 as a possible D gene (5 bases). CDR3 length equals 14 residues. The V and J ends lost 1 base and 0 bases respectively, with 7 bases between them. Germline CDR1 is SEHNR and CDR2 is FQNEAQ (reference sequence). The CDR3 protein is CASSLGRGSYEQYF. The CDR3 nucleotides read TGTGCCAGCAGCTTAGGAAGGGGCTCCTACGAGCAGTACTTC.

The J gene is TRBJ1-2, the V gene TRBV30; 9 bases fit TRBD1. Germline V gene sequence: CDR1 GTSNPN, CDR2 SVGIG (reference sequence). V shed 0 bases, J shed 6 bases, and the junction held 5 bases outside the gene matches. The CDR3 extends over 14 amino acids. The CDR3 coding sequence is TGTGCCTGGAGTGTAGGGACAGGGTATGATGGCTACACCTTC. It codes for CAWSVGTGYDGYTF.

This sequence joins TRBV7-2 and TRBJ2-1; TRBD2 might be the D (6 bases). Germline CDR1 SGHTA, CDR2 FQGNSA. Trimming left V 5 bases short and J 7 bases short, with 21 bases between. CDR3 length: 16 residues. The CDR3 sequence is CASSPAPTGAENEQFF. Here the CDR3 DNA reads TGTGCCAGCAGCCCGGCCCCTACGGGAGCCGAAAATGAGCAGTTCTTC.